The rows below give T cell receptor beta chains drawn from one sample of a study of CD8+ T cells in alopecia areata. Here immunoSEQ multiplex PCR was the method, and the copy in TCRdb shows in-frame clones only, minus some. The data hold 200,000 or so clones, with 50% to 60% observed a single time. The sample was CD4+ T cells sorted from blood, taken at week 0. The receptor source for this set is a human donor with alopecia areata. CDR3s include the opening cysteine and the closing phenylalanine or tryptophan. The D gene is left open where the match is weak. Clone size is not always given. Where it is, it says once, few, many or a class for expanded clones.

J gene	D gene	clone size	V gene	CDR3 protein	CDR3 DNA
TRBJ1-1	NA	NA	TRBV5-4	CASIRDARNTEAFF	TGTGCCAGCATCCGGGACGCCAGGAACACTGAAGCTTTCTTT
TRBJ2-7	NA	NA	TRBV15	CATSRDPWGEYEQYF	TGTGCCACCAGCAGAGACCCCTGGGGAGAGTACGAGCAGTACTTC
TRBJ2-7	NA	NA	TRBV30	CAWTGEGKAYEQYF	TGTGCCTGGACGGGTGAGGGTAAGGCCTACGAGCAGTACTTC
TRBJ1-2	NA	NA	TRBV30	CAWSQGQYGYTF	TGTGCCTGGAGTCAAGGACAGTATGGCTACACCTTC
TRBJ2-1	NA	NA	TRBV11-2	CASSPNDRSGQFF	TGTGCCAGCAGCCCCAACGACCGTTCAGGCCAGTTCTTC
TRBJ2-7	TRBD2	NA	TRBV5-1	CASSLGTSGSYEQYF	TGCGCCAGCAGCCTAGGGACTAGCGGGAGTTACGAGCAGTACTTC
TRBJ1-1	TRBD1	NA	TRBV6-5	CASSYEKQGTEAFF	TGTGCCAGCAGTTACGAAAAACAGGGGACTGAAGCTTTCTTT
TRBJ2-7	NA	NA	TRBV13	CASSSAGGSYEQYF	TGTGCCAGCAGCTCCGCCGGCGGATCCTACGAGCAGTACTTC
TRBJ2-4	NA	NA	TRBV7-9	CASSPGLLAKNIQYF	TGTGCCAGCAGCCCGGGATTACTAGCCAAAAACATTCAGTACTTC
TRBJ2-7	NA	NA	TRBV5-1	CASSLGLHEQYF	TGCGCCAGCAGCTTGGGGCTCCACGAGCAGTACTTC
TRBJ1-5	NA	NA	TRBV6-5	CASRGSESNQPQHF	TGTGCCAGCAGGGGCAGTGAAAGCAATCAGCCCCAGCATTTT
TRBJ2-5	NA	few	TRBV1	CTSSQVVLADQETQYF	TGCACCAGCAGCCAAGTGGTACTAGCGGACCAAGAGACCCAGTACTTC
TRBJ1-6	TRBD1	NA	TRBV27	CATRQGPNSPLHF	TGTGCCACGAGACAGGGCCCAAATTCACCCCTCCACTTT
TRBJ1-5	NA	NA	TRBV7-9	CASSLYTQPQHF	TGTGCCAGCAGCTTATATACCCAGCCCCAGCATTTT
TRBJ2-7	TRBD2	NA	TRBV4-1	CASSQETSGISYEQYF	TGCGCCAGCAGCCAAGAAACTAGCGGGATCTCCTACGAGCAGTACTTC
TRBJ1-6	TRBD1	NA	TRBV6-1	CASSDRDNSPLHF	TGTGCCAGCAGCGACAGGGACAATTCACCCCTCCACTTT
TRBJ2-2	TRBD1	NA	TRBV5-1	CASSATGDTGELFF	TGCGCCAGCAGCGCGACAGGGGACACCGGGGAGCTGTTTTTT
TRBJ1-2	NA	NA	TRBV30	CAWRVHSGRGLKYGYTF	TGTGCCTGGAGGGTCCATTCCGGGCGAGGGTTGAAGTATGGCTACACCTTC